The following is a T cell receptor beta chain sequence with its context. TCRdb keeps only in-frame clones here, not all; method: immunoSEQ multiplex PCR. The sample lists about 320,000 clones, about 82% seen once, with around 7.8% in the top ten. This specimen comes from a study of blood T cell repertoires in COVID-19. Looking at the study overall: Specimens from acute and convalescent COVID-19 originated in the United States, Italy and Spain. PBMCs, B-cell-depleted T cells, or T cells were the source of the cDNA or gDNA that made up the material.

This receptor was obtained from a human donor in a cohort sampled during active COVID-19. Material: peripheral blood.

DNA for the CDR3: TGTGCCAGCAGTTACTCCTTTATTTTGAACACTGAAGCTTTCTTT. This translates into CASSYSFILNTEAFF. V is TRBV6-5 and J is TRBJ1-1; D unresolved. The V and J ends lost 0 bases and 0 bases respectively, with 8 bases between them. This CDR3 spans 15 amino acids. Germline V gene lookup returns CDR1 MNHEY and CDR2 SVGAGI.